This T cell receptor (beta chain) is from a study of cytomegalovirus exposure and HLA in healthy donors (dated by TCRdb to about 2017). Notes on the research overall: According to an earlier analysis of a few hundred of the donors, about 179 million T cells yielded over 100 million unique TCR beta sequences and approximately 300 Gb of sequence data. In a later genetic analysis, genome-wide SNP genotypes for about three fifths of the roughly 670 donors were used, and that subset was treated as a discovery cohort. In a later analysis, previously published TCR beta repertoires from 600 to 850 donors were re-analyzed and high-resolution HLA genotyping was added so that TCR occurrence patterns could be studied. Of the 300 to 400 genotyped donors, approximately 82% fell in the genetic ancestry cluster associated with self-reported Caucasian donors. A handful of DR-DQ haplotypes were handled as single units for association and clustering because linkage in the cohort was strong. The aim of the study was to test whether cataloging public T cell receptors could identify signatures of past pathogen exposure. The number of typed donors differed by locus: roughly 629-640 for A, B, C, DRB1 and DQB1; some 500 for DQA1; 600 to 610 for DPA1; and approximately 450 for DPB1. All discovery cohort repertoires had been generated using a single sequencing platform. HLA typing covered class I and class II loci at four-digit resolution. Among roughly 370 genotyped donors of the cohort, an average of approximately 250,000 unique TCR beta nucleotide sequences were sequenced per donor, around 20% of them non-productive. In addition to the first cohort of approximately 670 subjects, a separate validation cohort of about 120 different subjects was used. Rather than drawing on any new phenotypic data, the later analysis identified candidate immune exposures from TCR beta sequences and the way those sequences occurred across donors. About 300 gigabases of sequencing data and approximately 93 million unique TCR sequences were included in an early release covering about 600 HLA-typed donors. Donor age, sex, ethnicity and CMV serostatus were collected together with the repertoire data. To predict cytomegalovirus infection status, the study combined high-throughput TCR immunosequencing, statistical association of individual TCRs with disease status, and machine learning. The T cell repertoires of around 670 subjects were profiled by immunosequencing and related to cytomegalovirus serostatus. To decide whether each TCR beta V gene segment behaved as functional or pseudogenic, an earlier analysis of some 580 of the donors relied on high-throughput TCR beta sequencing.

The CDR3 runs 15 amino acids, cysteine and phenylalanine included. The kept DNA is CDR3 alone, 45 bases in frame from the first base. CDR1 and CDR2, per the germline V gene (reference sequence), are SSHAT and FNYEAQ. In total, just over 650 healthy bone marrow donors made up the cohort. At the time of sampling, every cohort member was nominally healthy, though immune exposures that went unrecorded were likely present. CMV serostatus was recorded as positive for 250 to 300 and negative for about 55% of the roughly 670 cohort members, whereas no CMV serostatus was recorded for the donor in question. A peripheral blood sample was provided by each donor, and peripheral blood mononuclear cells were used for TCR beta sequencing. The Qiagen DNeasy Blood Extraction Kit was used to extract genomic DNA from the blood cell samples. Points on this clone: The specificity of this receptor is unknown. Compared with germline, one end of the junction differs, possibly owing to a read error.

The library was prepared using the immunoSEQ multiplex PCR assay. For the multiplex PCR, a mixture combining 60 forward primers for TCR Vbeta segments and 13 reverse primers for TCR Jbeta segments was used. The CDR3 region of rearranged TCR beta genes was amplified from genomic DNA by a multiplex PCR assay. Amplified TCR beta libraries were sequenced as 87-base-pair reads on the Illumina HiSeq System. For the original study's pipeline: In a later analysis, tens of millions of unique TCR beta chains were counted across the 500 to 850 repertoires, and roughly 9.9 million of these chains were shared by at least two donors. Raw reads were error-corrected and collapsed into unique sequences with a nearest-neighbor algorithm that merged closely related sequences to remove PCR and sequencing errors. V, D and J gene segments were assigned by aligning CDR3 sequences to IMGT reference sequences. Each retained sequence needed at least a six-nucleotide match to both a V gene segment and a J gene segment. Rearrangements were classified as productive when the CDR3 lacked stop codons and remained in frame with V and J, and all other rearrangements were classified as non-productive. Following IMGT convention, CDR3 was defined as the stretch from the second conserved V-encoded cysteine up to the conserved J-encoded phenylalanine. The earlier analysis of 587 of the donors excluded any sequence lacking an unambiguous match to a single V gene segment. An earlier analysis of under 750 of the donors called V segments functional above 56.7% productive rearrangements and segregating when the between-donor standard deviation exceeded 5%. A statistical classification framework was developed to diagnose cytomegalovirus status using the catalog of TCR beta chain sequences. In a later analysis, V and J genes were assigned by comparing TCR nucleotide sequences against IMGT/GENE-DB human TR gene sequences. The TCRdist pipeline was used in a later analysis to assign CDR3 sequences and most-parsimonious VDJ recombination scenarios. A later analysis defined each TCR beta chain by its CDR3 amino acid sequence plus V-gene family, and excluded reads lacking a unique V-gene family. To address suspected cross-contamination and a sequencing artifact, a later analysis removed approximately 600 highly shared, low-generation-probability nucleotide sequences. In a later analysis, a clonal expansion index was calculated for each public chain from normalized within-repertoire ranks of inferred template counts. In a later analysis, generation probabilities were computed using a VDJ recombination model fitted to out-of-frame rearrangements, and the results were checked against IGoR. In a later analysis, hypergeometric tests were used to score TCR-TCR, TCR-HLA and TCR-CMV co-occurrence, with a repertoire-size bias correction applied to TCR pairs. To estimate false discovery rates, a later analysis permuted the HLA or CMV assignments 20 times. A later analysis grouped co-occurring TCRs with DBSCAN, adding TCRdist sequence similarity when clustering within HLA-allele-positive subsets. Repertoires with fewer than 30,000 or more than 120,000 public chains were left out of co-occurrence clustering, as were about 5 repertoires with anomalous nucleotide sharing. TCRdb retrieved this table from immuneACCESS and kept in-frame rearrangements only. Not all clones are present; in checked studies, unresolved V genes account for under half, and no reason is known for the remainder. V, J and clone size reflect that table, while D and trimming were determined from the DNA. For this sample there are about 130,000 clones; more than 70% appear just once. The ten most abundant clones make up just over 1% of the sample.

The full study reports these points: Most CMV-associated TCR beta chains appeared to be HLA-restricted in a later analysis, and the HLA associations seemed to be driven largely by CMV exposure. A later genetic analysis associated a missense DCLRE1C variant with V-gene and J-gene trimming of TCR beta chains, and an independent cohort replicated the association. The authors suggested that the approach could potentially be extended to other disease states and immunological phenotypes. A later analysis found that TCR association rates varied across HLA loci, with DRB1 alleles showing the most associated TCRs and HLA-C alleles the fewest. Across donors, most TCR sequences were observed very rarely, whereas some public TCRs were present in many individuals. Cytomegalovirus status was reported to be diagnosed by the classifier with high specificity and sensitivity in both the original and validation cohorts. CMV serostatus was the only immune exposure information available for the cohort. Three of the identified cytomegalovirus-associated TCR beta chains were confirmed in vitro to be specific for cytomegalovirus antigens. Several of the top co-occurrence clusters appeared to be linked to parvovirus B19, influenza, CMV and Epstein-Barr virus, according to a later analysis. In a later analysis, HLA-associated TCR beta chains were found to be more clonally expanded and to have lower generation probabilities than equally common non-associated chains. Roughly uniform sequencing depth across donors was assumed in presence/absence analyses, although this assumption may not hold. At a false discovery rate of 0.05, a later analysis linked 16,951 TCR beta sequences to specific HLA alleles. Linkage disequilibrium might explain the correlated functional status among segregating V segments, but an unknown experimental factor could not be excluded. Because the 87-base-pair reads could not distinguish some IMGT-functional V segments, including TRBV6-2 and TRBV6-3, those segments were excluded. The cohort was sequenced for TCR beta chains only, and without alpha or paired-chain data the features that could be detected were limited. In a later genetic analysis, fewer N-insertions in productive TCRs were reported among donors in an Asian-associated ancestry cluster than the roughly 710-donor mean. The study gave a list of 150 to 200 TCR beta chains associated with cytomegalovirus. Around 16 rarely observed V segments, including chromosome 9 orphons, were excluded from the earlier analysis of approximately 600 of the donors because counts were too low. In an earlier analysis of fewer than 700 of the donors, most TCR beta V segments appeared in productive rearrangements about 87% or about 30% of the time, broadly matching IMGT annotations. Assigning TCR associations to individual alleles was difficult when HLA alleles, especially DR and DQ, strongly co-occurred. Because some donors lacked HLA typing at each locus, the association tests relied only on the typed subset. A further reported finding was that TCR beta sequences accurately predicted the HLA-A and HLA-B alleles for most subjects in the first cohort. A cluster of highly shared sequence variants was judged likely to represent a technical artifact of the sequencing pipeline.

This receptor chain uses TRBV7-7 and TRBJ2-3; the junction holds 12 bases that match TRBD2. Sequenced sample: PBMCs. The clonotype originates from a human donor in good health. The CDR3 region has the sequence CASSSSGGAKDTQYF. The DNA reads TGTGCTAGCAGCTCTAGCGGGGGGGCCAAAGATACGCAGTATTTT.